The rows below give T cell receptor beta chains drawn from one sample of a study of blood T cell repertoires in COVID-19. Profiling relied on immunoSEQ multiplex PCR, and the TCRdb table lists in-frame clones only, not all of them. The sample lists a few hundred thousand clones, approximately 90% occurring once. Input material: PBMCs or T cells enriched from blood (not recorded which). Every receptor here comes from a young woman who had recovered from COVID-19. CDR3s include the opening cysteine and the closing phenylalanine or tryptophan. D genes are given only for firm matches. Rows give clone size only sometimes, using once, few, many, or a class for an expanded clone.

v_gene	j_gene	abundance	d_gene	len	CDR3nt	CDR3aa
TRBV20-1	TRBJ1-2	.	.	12	TGCAGTGCTGGTGTGGAGCCTTATGGCTACACCTTC	CSAGVEPYGYTF
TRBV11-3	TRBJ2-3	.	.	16	TGTGCCAGCAGCCTCGGGAGACTTACTAGCACAGATACGCAGTATTTT	CASSLGRLTSTDTQYF
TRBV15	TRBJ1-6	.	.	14	TGTGCCACCAGCAGAGGGACAGACAATTCACCCCTCCACTTT	CATSRGTDNSPLHF
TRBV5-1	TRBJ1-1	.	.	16	TGCGCCAGCAGCTTACAGGGTCAAGGGATGAACACTGAAGCTTTCTTT	CASSLQGQGMNTEAFF
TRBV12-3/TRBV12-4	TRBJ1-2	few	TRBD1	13	TGTGCCAGCACCCGCAGGGGGTCCTATGGCTACACCTTC	CASTRRGSYGYTF
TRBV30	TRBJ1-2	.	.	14	TGTGCCTGGAGTGTGGGCAGCACTAACTATGGCTACACCTTC	CAWSVGSTNYGYTF
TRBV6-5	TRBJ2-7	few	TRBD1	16	TGTGCCAGCAGTTACTCAGGGGACAGGGGGAGGTACGAGCAGTACTTC	CASSYSGDRGRYEQYF
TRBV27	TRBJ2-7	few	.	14	TGTGCCAGCAGTTTAAGGGAGTCTAACTACGAGCAGTACTTC	CASSLRESNYEQYF
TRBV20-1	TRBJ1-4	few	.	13	TGCAGTGCTAGTCCCAGTATTAATGAAAAACTGTTTTTT	CSASPSINEKLFF
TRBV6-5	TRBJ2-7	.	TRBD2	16	TGTGCCAGCAGTTACGACACTAGCGGGGGGACCTACGAGCAGTACTTC	CASSYDTSGGTYEQYF
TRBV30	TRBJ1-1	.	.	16	TGTGCCTGGAGTCCCTTACGCAGGGGTGGAAACACTGAAGCTTTCTTT	CAWSPLRRGGNTEAFF
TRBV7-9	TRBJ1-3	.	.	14	TGTGCCAGCAGCGCCGCAGGGTCTGGAAACACCATATATTTT	CASSAAGSGNTIYF
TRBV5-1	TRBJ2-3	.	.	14	TGCGCCAGCAGCTTCGGTGAAAGCACAGATACGCAGTATTTT	CASSFGESTDTQYF
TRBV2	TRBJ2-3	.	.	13	TGTGCCAGCATTAACGACAAGGGGTGGGCGCAGTATTTT	CASINDKGWAQYF
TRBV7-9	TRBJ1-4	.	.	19	TGTGCCAGCAGCCCCCGGGGAGGACGGGGATCTTCAACTAATGAAAAACTGTTTTTT	CASSPRGGRGSSTNEKLFF
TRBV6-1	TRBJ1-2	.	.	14	TGTGCCAGCAGTGCAGCGGTAACAACGCATGGCTACACCTTC	CASSAAVTTHGYTF
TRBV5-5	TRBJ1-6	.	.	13	TGTGCCAGCAGCCGAAACGGGGATTCACCCCTCCACTTT	CASSRNGDSPLHF
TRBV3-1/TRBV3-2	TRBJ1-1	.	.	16	TGTGCCAGCAGCCAAACGGGCGGACAGACTACCCGAGGAGCTTTCTTT	CASSQTGGQTTRGAFF
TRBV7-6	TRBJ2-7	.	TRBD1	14	TGTGCCAGCAGTCGGGCAGGGGGCCCCTACGAGCAGTACTTC	CASSRAGGPYEQYF
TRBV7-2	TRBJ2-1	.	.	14	TGTGCCAGCAGCTCGATAGTACTAGCTAATGAGCAGTTCTTC	CASSSIVLANEQFF
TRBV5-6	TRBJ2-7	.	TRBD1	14	TGTGCCAGCAGCTTTGGACAGGGTAGTGCGGAGCAGTACTTC	CASSFGQGSAEQYF
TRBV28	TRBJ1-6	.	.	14	TGTGCCAGCAGTTTGCTAGGGGATAATTCACCCCTCCACTTT	CASSLLGDNSPLHF
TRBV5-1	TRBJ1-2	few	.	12	TGCGCCAGCACGGACAACGACTATGGCTACACCTTC	CASTDNDYGYTF
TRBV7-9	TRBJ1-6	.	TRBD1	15	TGTGCCAGCAGTTGGACCAGGGGGCTATTTTCACCCCTCCACTTT	CASSWTRGLFSPLHF
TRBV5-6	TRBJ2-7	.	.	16	TGTGCCAGCAGCTTGGCGAGGCTAGCGAGCTCCTACGAGCAGTACTTC	CASSLARLASSYEQYF
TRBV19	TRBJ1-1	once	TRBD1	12	TGTGCCAGCACCACAGGGGGTGAGGAGGCTTTCTTT	CASTTGGEEAFF
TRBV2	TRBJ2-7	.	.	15	TGTGCCAGCAAAGGGAGAGACCTCCTCGAAATAGGGCAGTACTTC	CASKGRDLLEIGQYF
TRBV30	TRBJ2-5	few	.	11	TGTGCCTGGAGTGTACAGGAGACCCAGTACTTC	CAWSVQETQYF
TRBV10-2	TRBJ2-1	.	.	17	TGCGCCAGCAGTGAGTCAGCGGCCATCATATTCTACAATGAGCAGTTCTTC	CASSESAAIIFYNEQFF
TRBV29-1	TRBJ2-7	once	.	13	TGCAGCGTGTTCCGGGACACTGCCTACGAGCAGTACTTC	CSVFRDTAYEQYF
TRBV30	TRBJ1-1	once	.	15	TGTGCATTTAGACATCTCCCTCTGGGGAACACTGAAGCTTTCTTT	CAFRHLPLGNTEAFF
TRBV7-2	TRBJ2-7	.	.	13	TGTGCCAGCAGCTTACCCGGGGGTCACGAGCAGTACTTC	CASSLPGGHEQYF
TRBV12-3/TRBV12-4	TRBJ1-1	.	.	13	TGTGCCAGCACAGGACTGGTGAACACTGAAGCTTTCTTT	CASTGLVNTEAFF
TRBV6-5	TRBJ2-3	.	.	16	TGTGCCAGCAGTTACCCGAACGGGGGGCTTACAGATACGCAGTATTTT	CASSYPNGGLTDTQYF
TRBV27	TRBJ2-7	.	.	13	TGTGCCAGCAGTTGGGGCGGACGGGACGAGCAGTACTTC	CASSWGGRDEQYF
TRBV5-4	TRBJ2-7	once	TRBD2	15	TGTGCCAGCAGCAAAACTAGCGGGAGTTTTTACGAGCAGTACTTC	CASSKTSGSFYEQYF
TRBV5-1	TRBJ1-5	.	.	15	TGCGCCAGCAGCCCTTTCGGAGAGGGCGGCCAGCCCCAGCATTTT	CASSPFGEGGQPQHF
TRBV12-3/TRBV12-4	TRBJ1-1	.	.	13	TGTGCCAGCAGTTTAAGCAGGTCCACTGAAGCTTTCTTT	CASSLSRSTEAFF
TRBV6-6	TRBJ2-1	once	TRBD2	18	TGTGCCAGCAGTCCTCGGACTAGCGGGGATCCTACATCCTATGAGCAGTTCTTC	CASSPRTSGDPTSYEQFF
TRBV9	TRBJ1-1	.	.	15	TGTGCCAGCAGCGCACTGGACAGCTTGAACACTGAAGCTTTCTTT	CASSALDSLNTEAFF
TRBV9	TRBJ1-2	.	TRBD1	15	TGTGCCAGCAGCGTAGTAGGAAGGGGGCGAGATGGCTACACCTTC	CASSVVGRGRDGYTF
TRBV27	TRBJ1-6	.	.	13	TGTGCCAGCAGTTTACATCCTAATTCACCCCTCCACTTT	CASSLHPNSPLHF
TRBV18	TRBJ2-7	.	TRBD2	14	TGTGCCAGCTCACCTTCAGCGGGGATCTACGAGCAGTACTTC	CASSPSAGIYEQYF
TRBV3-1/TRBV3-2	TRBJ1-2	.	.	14	TGTGCCAGCAGCCAGATTCAGCGGGGCTATGGCTACACCTTC	CASSQIQRGYGYTF
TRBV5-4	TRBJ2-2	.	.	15	TGTGCCAGCAGCGGGGGCGAGAGCGGGGCCGGGGAGCTGTTTTTT	CASSGGESGAGELFF
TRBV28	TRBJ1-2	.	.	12	TGTGCCAGCAGTTCCACTCACCATGGCTACACCTTC	CASSSTHHGYTF
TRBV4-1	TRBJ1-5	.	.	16	TGCGCCAGCAGCCAAGACCGCGGGCCTACGGGTCAGCCCCAGCATTTT	CASSQDRGPTGQPQHF
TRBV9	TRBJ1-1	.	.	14	TGTGCCAGCAGCTTAATTTCCGGGAACACTGAAGCTTTCTTT	CASSLISGNTEAFF
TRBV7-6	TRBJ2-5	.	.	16	TGTGCCAGCAGCTTAGCGCAACAGGGCCGGGGAGAGACCCAGTACTTC	CASSLAQQGRGETQYF
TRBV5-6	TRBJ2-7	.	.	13	TGTGCCAGCAGCTTGTATCACAGCTACGAGCAGTACTTC	CASSLYHSYEQYF
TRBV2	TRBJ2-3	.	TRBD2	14	TGTGCCAGCAGACTAGCGGGGGTGACAGATACGCAGTATTTT	CASRLAGVTDTQYF